The clone carrying this TCR beta chain turned up a few times. Germline loops: CDR1 DFQATT, CDR2 SNEGSKA (reference sequence). The V end lost 3 bases, the J end lost 9 bases, and 23 bases lay between the germline ends. The CDR3 spans 15 residues. This record belongs to a study of low-dose radiotherapy and immunotherapy resistance in tumors. The time point: before trial treatment. Gene-specific TRAV and TRBV primers were used for first-strand cDNA, covering alpha and beta chains. Both a constant-region primer and a V-primer adapter served to amplify TCRs across roughly 20 PCR cycles. TCRdb reprocessed the reads via MiXCR and lists one record per CDR3 protein. Of approximately 84,000 distinct CDR3 sequences in the sample, about a sixth were seen once.

The sequences come from PBMCs, collected before treatment. The receptor was derived from a male donor with prostate cancer. This rearrangement joins TRBV20-1 to TRBJ1-2; the D gene is possibly TRBD1 (5 bases). In DNA form, the CDR3 reads TGCAGTGCTAGCCCCCAAGACAGCCCGTACGATCGCTACACCTTC. Translated, it gives CSASPQDSPYDRYTF.